This T cell receptor beta chain is drawn from a study of shared clonotypes between healthy human individuals. Whole-study results and caveats: It was the non-shared clonotypes that had lower generation probabilities than clonotypes shared by all four donors. The naive CD4 repertoires of a handful of donors were compared, and approximately 4.5% of clonotypes were shared.

The investigators split CD4+ cells into a CD45RA+ naive subset and a CD45RA-negative memory subset. This CDR3 has 18 amino acids. Between the trimmed V and J ends, which lost 4 bases and 1 base, there was a span of 17 bases. Germline values: CDR1 MNHEY, CDR2 SMNVEV (reference sequence). Notes on this clone: What it binds is unknown.

TCRdb's copy holds only in-frame clones and misses some; the assay was immunoSEQ multiplex PCR. Of roughly 1,100,000 clones in the sample, roughly 80% were seen once. The source of this sequence is a man aged 18 to 35 in good health. Sequencing was done on a sample of memory CD4+ T cells sorted from blood. As to subset: CD45RA-negative fraction. The chain employs TRBV27 and TRBJ2-6, with D tentatively TRBD1 (6 bases). For the CDR3, the DNA is TGTGCCAGCAGTTCGGCCCGGGACACCTGGTCTGGGGCCAACGTCCTGACTTTC. Translated: CASSSARDTWSGANVLTF.